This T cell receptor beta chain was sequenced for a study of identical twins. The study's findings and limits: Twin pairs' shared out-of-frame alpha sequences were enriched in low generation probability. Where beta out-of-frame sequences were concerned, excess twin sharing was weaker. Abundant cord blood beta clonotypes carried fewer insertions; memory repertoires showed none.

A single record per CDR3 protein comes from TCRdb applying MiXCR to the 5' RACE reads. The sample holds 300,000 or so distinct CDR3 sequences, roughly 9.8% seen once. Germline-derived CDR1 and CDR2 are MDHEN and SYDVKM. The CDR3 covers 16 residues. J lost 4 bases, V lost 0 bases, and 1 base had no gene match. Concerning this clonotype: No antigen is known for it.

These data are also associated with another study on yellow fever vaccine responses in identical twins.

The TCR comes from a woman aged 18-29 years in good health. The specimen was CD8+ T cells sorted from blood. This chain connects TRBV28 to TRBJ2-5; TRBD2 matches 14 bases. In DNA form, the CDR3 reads TGTGCCAGCAGTTTATGGACTAGCGGGGGGGGAGAGACCCAGTACTTC. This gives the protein CASSLWTSGGGETQYF.